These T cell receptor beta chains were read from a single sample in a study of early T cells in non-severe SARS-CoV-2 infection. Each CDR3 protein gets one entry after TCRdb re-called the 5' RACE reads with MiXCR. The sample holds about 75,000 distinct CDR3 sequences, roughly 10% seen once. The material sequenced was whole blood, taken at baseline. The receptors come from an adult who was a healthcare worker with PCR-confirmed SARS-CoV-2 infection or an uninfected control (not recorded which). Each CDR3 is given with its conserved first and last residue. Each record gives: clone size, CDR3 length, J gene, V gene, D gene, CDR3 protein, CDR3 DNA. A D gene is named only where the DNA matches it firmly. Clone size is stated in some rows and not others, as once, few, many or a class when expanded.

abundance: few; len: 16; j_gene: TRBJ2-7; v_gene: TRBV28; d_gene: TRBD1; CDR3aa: CASRPVPGQGGYEQYF; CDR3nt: TGTGCCAGCAGACCCGTACCGGGACAGGGGGGTTACGAGCAGTACTTC
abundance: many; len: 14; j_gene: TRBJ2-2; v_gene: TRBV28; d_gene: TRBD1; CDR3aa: CASSEGQAKGELFF; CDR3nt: TGTGCCAGCAGCGAGGGACAGGCCAAAGGGGAGCTGTTTTTT
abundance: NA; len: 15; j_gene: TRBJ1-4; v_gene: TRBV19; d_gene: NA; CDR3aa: CASSGTGSPGEKLFF; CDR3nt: TGTGCCAGTAGTGGAACAGGGTCCCCGGGAGAAAAACTGTTTTTT
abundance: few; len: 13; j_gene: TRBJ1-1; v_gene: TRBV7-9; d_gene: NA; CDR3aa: CASLQGTNTEAFF; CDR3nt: TGTGCCAGCCTACAGGGAACGAACACTGAAGCTTTCTTT
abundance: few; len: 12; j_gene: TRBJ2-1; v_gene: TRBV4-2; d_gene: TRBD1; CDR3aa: CASSRDRREQFF; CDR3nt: TGTGCCAGCAGCCGGGACAGACGGGAGCAGTTCTTC
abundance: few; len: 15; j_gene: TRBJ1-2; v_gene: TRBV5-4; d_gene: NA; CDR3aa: CASSLEVGRDYGYTF; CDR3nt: TGTGCCAGCAGCTTGGAGGTAGGGAGGGACTATGGCTACACCTTC
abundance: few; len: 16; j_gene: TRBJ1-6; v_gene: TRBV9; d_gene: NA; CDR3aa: CASSVHGDRSRSPLHF; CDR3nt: TGTGCCAGCAGCGTTCATGGTGACAGATCCCGATCACCCCTCCACTTT
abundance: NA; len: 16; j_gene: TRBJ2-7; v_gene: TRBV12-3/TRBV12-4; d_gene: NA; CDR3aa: CASSLARGQLVYEQYF; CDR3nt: TGTGCCAGCAGTTTAGCGCGGGGGCAGCTAGTCTACGAGCAGTACTTC
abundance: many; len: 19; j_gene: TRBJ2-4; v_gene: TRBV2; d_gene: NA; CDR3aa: CASSGFLWQTSGPNDIQYF; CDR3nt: TGTGCCAGCAGTGGGTTCCTGTGGCAGACGAGTGGCCCGAATGACATTCAGTACTTC
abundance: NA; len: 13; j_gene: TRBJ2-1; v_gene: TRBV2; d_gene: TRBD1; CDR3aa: CASPSTGVNEQFF; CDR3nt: TGTGCCAGCCCCTCGACAGGGGTCAATGAGCAGTTCTTC
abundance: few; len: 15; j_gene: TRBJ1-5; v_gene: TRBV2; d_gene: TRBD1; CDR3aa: CASSPQTGRDQPQHF; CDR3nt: TGTGCCAGCAGTCCACAGACAGGGCGGGATCAGCCCCAGCATTTT
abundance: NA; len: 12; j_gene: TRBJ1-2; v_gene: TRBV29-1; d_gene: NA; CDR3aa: CSVGTKNYGYTF; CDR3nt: TGCAGCGTTGGCACGAAGAACTATGGCTACACCTTC
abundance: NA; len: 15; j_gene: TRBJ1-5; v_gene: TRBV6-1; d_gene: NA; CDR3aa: CASSEAGQQNQPQHF; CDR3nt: TGTGCCAGCAGTGAAGCGGGGCAGCAAAATCAGCCCCAGCATTTT
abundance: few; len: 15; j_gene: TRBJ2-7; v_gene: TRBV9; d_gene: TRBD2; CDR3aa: CASSVTGTRESEQYF; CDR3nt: TGTGCCAGCAGCGTTACCGGGACTAGAGAGAGTGAGCAGTACTTC
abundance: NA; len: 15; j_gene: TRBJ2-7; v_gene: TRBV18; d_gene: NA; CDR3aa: CASSPSQGPGYEQYF; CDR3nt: TGTGCCAGCTCACCATCCCAGGGGCCCGGCTACGAGCAGTACTTC
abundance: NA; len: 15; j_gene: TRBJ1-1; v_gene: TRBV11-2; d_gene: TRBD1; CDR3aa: CASSPLDRMNTEAFF; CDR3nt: TGTGCCAGCAGCCCCCTGGACAGGATGAACACTGAAGCTTTCTTT
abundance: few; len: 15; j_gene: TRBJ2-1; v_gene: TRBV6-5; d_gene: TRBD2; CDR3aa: CASSYGTSGGHEQFF; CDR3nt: TGTGCCAGCAGTTACGGGACTAGCGGGGGGCATGAGCAGTTCTTC
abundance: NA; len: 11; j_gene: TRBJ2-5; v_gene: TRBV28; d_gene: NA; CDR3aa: CASLGVETQYF; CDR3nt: TGTGCCAGCTTGGGGGTAGAGACCCAGTACTTC